The clone carrying this T cell receptor beta chain has just one count. Its antigen is currently unknown. This entry is derived from a study of T cell responses to AZD1222 COVID-19 vaccine. General study points: Donor demographics were predominantly white British with a female majority; clonal diversity may be underestimated.

Sequenced by immunoSEQ multiplex PCR; TCRdb stores in-frame clones only, minus some. The table shows roughly 150,000 clones, with roughly 87% occurring only once. The germline gives CDR1 SGHVS, CDR2 FNYEAQ. V gave up 6 bases and J gave up 4 bases; unmatched junction bases: 15. The CDR3 has 19 residues. The chain links TRBV7-6 to TRBJ2-2; 12 bases line up with TRBD2. This sample comprised peripheral blood, obtained 28 days after the second AZD1222 dose. The TCR sequence derives from an adult who received the AZD1222 COVID-19 vaccine. CDR3 in amino acids: CASRARLAGVSGGTGELFF. CDR3 in DNA: TGTGCCAGCAGGGCACGACTAGCGGGAGTAAGCGGGGGCACCGGGGAGCTGTTTTTT. Using reference TRBV7-6 and TRBJ2-2 for the parts outside the CDR3, the full variable domain is GAGVSQSPRYKVTKRGQDVALRCDPISGHVSLYWYRQALGQGPEFLTYFNYEAQQDKSGLPNDRFSAERPEGSISTLTIQRTEQRDSAMYRCASRARLAGVSGGTGELFFGEGSRLTVL.